These 11 T cell receptor beta chains were sequenced from one sample in a study of identical twins (dated by TCRdb to between 2015 and 2016). Library preparation employed 5' RACE. The reads were generated on an Illumina HiSeq 2000. TCRdb applied fastp at Q25 and MiXCR to the public reads, then kept only in-frame beta chains. All rows with the same CDR3 protein become a single entry with the most common DNA and genes. The sample table lists roughly 720,000 distinct CDR3 sequences, approximately 18% of them with a count of one. The top ten clones comprise roughly 14% of the sample. These same records also appear under a second study, on T cells expressing NK-cell markers.

The material sequenced was PBMCs. The receptors here all came from a woman aged 18 to 35 in good health.

The table lists this clonotype with a few counts. The rearrangement links TRBV4-2 to TRBJ2-3; 8 bases are a match to TRBD1. The V segment lost 4 bases and the J segment 6 bases; nucleotides outside the gene matches: 12. The CDR3 loop spans 16 amino acids. Germline V gene data show CDR1 as LGHNA and CDR2 as YNFKEQ. The CDR3, as DNA: TGTGCCAGCAGCCGCCTCAGGGGGCAGGGGGCGGATACGCAGTATTTT. This encodes CASSRLRGQGADTQYF.

This clonotype was counted a few times. The CDR3 DNA reads TGTGCCAGCAGTTACGTGGCAGGGAGCAATCAGCCCCAGCATTTT. Its protein is CASSYVAGSNQPQHF. This chain connects TRBV6-5 to TRBJ1-5; a weak D match, TRBD1 (5 bases). The CDR3 sequence is 15 residues long. Germline loops: CDR1 MNHEY, CDR2 SVGAGI. Trimming stripped 2 bases from V and 1 base from J, with 9 bases between.

The rearrangement uses TRBV6-6 and TRBJ1-1, with D unclear. CDR3 length: 13 amino acids. The V gene lost 6 bases and the J gene lost 0 bases, with 8 bases spanning the gap. The germline V gene has CDR1 MNHNY and CDR2 SVGAGI (reference sequence). In DNA form, the CDR3 reads TGTGCCAGCAGACGTACCGTGAACACTGAAGCTTTCTTT. This codes for CASRRTVNTEAFF.

The V and J genes are TRBV7-7 and TRBJ2-1; D remains unclear. The CDR3 has 13 amino acids. CDR1 SSHAT and CDR2 FNYEAQ come from the germline V gene (reference sequence). V lost 4 bases and J lost 8, with 12 bases in between. The CDR3 reads CASSSLSGHEQFF. CDR3 DNA: TGTGCCAGCAGCTCCCTCTCAGGCCATGAGCAGTTCTTC.

This clonotype was seen a few times. This chain uses TRBV4-3 with TRBJ2-7; D may be TRBD2 (6 bases). Between the trimmed V and J ends, which lost 0 bases and 3 bases, there was a span of 12 bases. CDR1 is LGHNA and CDR2 is YSLEER in the germline V gene. CDR3 length: 15 amino acids. CDR3 coding DNA: TGCGCCAGCAGCCAAGAAGGCGCAGCGGGCTACGAGCAGTACTTC. Translating gives CASSQEGAAGYEQYF.

This clonotype was picked up a small number of times. The J gene is TRBJ2-1, the V gene TRBV29-1, with 10 nucleotides matching TRBD2. The length of the CDR3 is 14 residues. J was trimmed by 7 bases and V by 7 bases; bases with no gene match: 10. Germline values: CDR1 SQVTM, CDR2 ANQGSEA. The CDR3 protein is CSAKGLARRNEQFF. The CDR3 DNA reads TGCAGCGCGAAGGGACTAGCGAGGCGGAATGAGCAGTTCTTC.

This clonotype appeared a few times. The chain recombines TRBV6-5 with TRBJ1-2; no clear D. The CDR3 is 15 amino acids. V lost 2 bases, J lost 1 base, and 11 bases lay in between. Germline values: CDR1 MNHEY, CDR2 SVGAGI. CDR3 amino acids: CASSYRADYNYGYTF. The CDR3 region has the DNA TGTGCCAGCAGTTACCGGGCAGACTATAACTATGGCTACACCTTC.

The chain carries TRBV28 and TRBJ2-7; 12 bases are a match to TRBD1. The V gene end was trimmed by 10 bases and the J gene end by 7 bases; junction bases not matched to a gene: 5. Germline assignment: CDR1 MDHEN and CDR2 SYDVKM. CDR3 size: 12 residues. CDR3 DNA sequence: TGTGCCATGGGACAGGGGGCTGGTGAGCAGTACTTC. This sequence encodes CAMGQGAGEQYF.

This clonotype was seen many times. V gene TRBV13 combines with J gene TRBJ1-1; D remains ambiguous. The CDR3 length is 12 residues. Germline V gene sequence: CDR1 PRHDT, CDR2 FYEKMQ (reference sequence). Between the trimmed V and J ends, which lost 0 bases and 5 bases, there was a span of 4 bases. The DNA for the CDR3 is TGTGCCAGCAGCTTAGGGAGGACTGAAGCTTTCTTT. It encodes CASSLGRTEAFF.

The table lists this clonotype with a few counts. The chain links TRBV5-5 to TRBJ2-3; the D gene could be TRBD1 or TRBD2 (5 bases each). CDR1 is SGHKS, CDR2 YYEKEE, per germline (reference sequence). The CDR3 extends over 15 amino acids. With 1 base removed from V and 4 bases from J, the gap between germline ends came to 13 bases. CDR3 amino acids: CASSLWGSSADTQYF. CDR3 in DNA: TGTGCCAGCAGCTTGTGGGGGAGCTCCGCAGATACGCAGTATTTT.

This clonotype was counted between two and nine times. The chain recombines TRBV20-1 with TRBJ2-3, with TRBD2 matching 7 bases. The V gene's germline CDR1 is DFQATT and CDR2 SNEGSKA (reference sequence). The CDR3 is 14 residues long. J gave up 3 bases and V 2 bases, and 5 bases lay outside the gene matches. CDR3 in DNA: TGCAGTGCTAGAATAGGGACTACTACAGATACGCAGTATTTT. Protein: CSARIGTTTDTQYF.